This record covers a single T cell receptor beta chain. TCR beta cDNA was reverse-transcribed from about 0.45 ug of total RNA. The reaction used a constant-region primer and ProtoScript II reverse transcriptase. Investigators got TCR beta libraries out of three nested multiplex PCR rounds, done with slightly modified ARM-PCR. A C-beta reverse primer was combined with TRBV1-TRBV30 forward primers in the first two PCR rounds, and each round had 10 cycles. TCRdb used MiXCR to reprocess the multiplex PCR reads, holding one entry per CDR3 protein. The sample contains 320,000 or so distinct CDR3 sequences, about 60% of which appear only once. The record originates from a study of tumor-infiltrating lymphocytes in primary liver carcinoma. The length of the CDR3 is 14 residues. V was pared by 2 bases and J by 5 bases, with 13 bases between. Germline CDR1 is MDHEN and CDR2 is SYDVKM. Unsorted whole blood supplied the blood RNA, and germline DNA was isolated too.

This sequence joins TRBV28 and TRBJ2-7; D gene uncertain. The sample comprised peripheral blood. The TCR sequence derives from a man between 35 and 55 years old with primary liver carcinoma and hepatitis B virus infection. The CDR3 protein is CASSLVQSLNEQYF. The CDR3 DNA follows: TGTGCCAGCAGTTTAGTCCAGTCTTTGAACGAGCAGTACTTC.